This T cell receptor (beta chain) came from a study of blood T cell repertoires in COVID-19. Only in-frame clones appear in the TCRdb table, and some are missing; sequencing was by immunoSEQ multiplex PCR. The data show fewer than 350,000 clones, just over 90% seen once. The sample was PBMCs or T cells enriched from blood (not recorded which). This receptor was identified in a woman in her thirties or forties with acute COVID-19.

The CDR3 sequence: CATSETTVGETQYF. In DNA, the CDR3 is TGTGCCACCAGTGAGACGACTGTCGGTGAGACCCAGTACTTC. The chain combines TRBV24-1 with TRBJ2-5, with D unresolved. Germline assignment: CDR1 KGHDR and CDR2 SFDVKD. The V gene lost 4 bases and the J gene lost 5 bases, with 13 bases spanning the gap. CDR3 length: 14 residues.